This T cell receptor (beta chain) comes out of a study of blood T cell repertoires in COVID-19. About the study: Samples came from the United States, Italy and Spain, spanning acute and convalescent COVID-19. The cDNA or gDNA used as material had been derived from T cells, B-cell-depleted T cells, or PBMCs.

The V end lost 1 base, the J end lost 1 base, and 8 bases lay between the germline ends. The CDR3 consists of 15 residues. CDR1 and CDR2 (germline): SEHNR, FQNEAQ (reference sequence). Enrollees, about 18 to 89 years old, lived in some 24 US areas. Symptom resolution, clearance, or two negative PCRs marked donors in Cohort 3 as recovered. This table comes from immunoSEQ multiplex PCR, and its TCRdb copy is limited to in-frame clones, with some not included. The sample includes roughly 330,000 clones, 87% of them seen just once. This clonotype was sampled from a woman in her 30s who had recovered from COVID-19. Sequenced material: PBMCs or T cells enriched from blood (not recorded which). The gene calls are TRBV7-9 and TRBJ1-5; D unclear. The DNA for the CDR3 is TGTGCCAGCAGCTTAGGAGGGTTAAGCAATCAGCCCCAGCATTTT. Its translation: CASSLGGLSNQPQHF.